The subject of this entry is one T cell receptor (beta chain). What it binds is unknown. CDR3 length: 13 residues. Germline CDR1 SQVTM, CDR2 ANQGSEA. The authors prepared UMI-labeled TRB cDNA libraries by 5' RACE. From the 5' RACE reads, TCRdb lists one entry per CDR3 protein and no DNA. Recorded for this sample: about 41,000 distinct CDR3 sequences. The data were obtained in a study of CXCR3-negative and CXCR3-positive naive CD8 T cells. Study results and limitations: Both naive subsets showed comparably high diversity, and memory CD8+ cells showed much lower diversity. PBMCs showed partially decreased CXCR3 expression after cryopreservation, and most assays used fresh PBMCs. Researchers reported similar TRBV-TRBJ usage in naive CXCR3-negative and CXCR3-positive cells, though memory differed.

This TCR was recovered from a human donor in good health. Some clones in this sample may be carry-over from other donors' samples. The chain links TRBV29-1 to TRBJ1-4. The sequenced sample was naive CXCR3- CD8+ T cells from blood. Subset given: CD45RO-CCR7+CD27+CD95- naive CD8+ T cells lacking CXCR3 (TNR3-). The CDR3 protein is CSAGLQLNEKLFF.